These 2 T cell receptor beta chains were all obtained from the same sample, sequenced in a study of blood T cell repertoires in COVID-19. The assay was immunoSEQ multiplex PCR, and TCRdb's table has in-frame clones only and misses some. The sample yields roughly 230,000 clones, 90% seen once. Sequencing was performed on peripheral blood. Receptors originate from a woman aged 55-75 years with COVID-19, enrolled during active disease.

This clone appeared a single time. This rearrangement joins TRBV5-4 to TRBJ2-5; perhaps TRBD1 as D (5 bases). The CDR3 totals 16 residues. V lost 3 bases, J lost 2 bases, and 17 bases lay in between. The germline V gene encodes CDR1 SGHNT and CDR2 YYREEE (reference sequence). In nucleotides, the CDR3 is TGTGCCAGCAGCTCCCCCCCGGTGGCAGGGCAAGAGACCCAGTACTTC. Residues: CASSSPPVAGQETQYF.

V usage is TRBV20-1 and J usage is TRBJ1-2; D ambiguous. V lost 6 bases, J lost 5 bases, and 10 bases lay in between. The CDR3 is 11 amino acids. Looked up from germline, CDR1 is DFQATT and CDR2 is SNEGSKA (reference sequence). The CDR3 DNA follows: TGCAGTGCCCAAAGGAGGTATGGCTACACCTTC. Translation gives CSAQRRYGYTF.